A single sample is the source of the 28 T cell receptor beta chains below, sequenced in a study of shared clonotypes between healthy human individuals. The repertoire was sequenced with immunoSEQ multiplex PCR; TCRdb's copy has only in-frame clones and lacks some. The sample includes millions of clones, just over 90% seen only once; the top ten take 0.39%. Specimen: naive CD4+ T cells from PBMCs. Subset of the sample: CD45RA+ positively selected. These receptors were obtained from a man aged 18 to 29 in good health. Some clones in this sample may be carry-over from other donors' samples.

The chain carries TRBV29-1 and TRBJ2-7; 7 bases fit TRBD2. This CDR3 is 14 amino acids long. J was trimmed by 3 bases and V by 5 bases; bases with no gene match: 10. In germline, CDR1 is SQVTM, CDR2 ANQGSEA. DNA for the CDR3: TGCAGCGTTCGAAGTAACGGGAGGCGCTACGAGCAGTACTTC. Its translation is CSVRSNGRRYEQYF.

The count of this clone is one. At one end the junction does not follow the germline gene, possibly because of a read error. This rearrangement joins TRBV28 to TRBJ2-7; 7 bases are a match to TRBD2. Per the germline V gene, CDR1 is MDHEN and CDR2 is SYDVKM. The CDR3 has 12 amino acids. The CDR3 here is CASSDSRDYPGF. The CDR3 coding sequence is TGTGCCAGCAGTGATTCCCGGGACTATCCGGGATTC.

DNA for the CDR3: TGTGCCAGCTCAGACGGTCTTGCAGCCAATGAGCAGTTCTTC. It encodes CASSDGLAANEQFF. V and J are TRBV18 and TRBJ2-1; no reliable D call. Germline assignment: CDR1 KGHSH and CDR2 LQKENI. The CDR3 totals 14 residues. Trimming took 5 bases from V and 6 from J, leaving 14 bases between them.

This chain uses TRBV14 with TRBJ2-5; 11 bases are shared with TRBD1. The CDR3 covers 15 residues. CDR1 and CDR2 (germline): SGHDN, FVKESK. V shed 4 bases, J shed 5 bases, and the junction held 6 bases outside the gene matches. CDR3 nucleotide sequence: TGTGCCAGCAGCCCCGGACAGGGGGCGTGGGAGACCCAGTACTTC. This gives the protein CASSPGQGAWETQYF.

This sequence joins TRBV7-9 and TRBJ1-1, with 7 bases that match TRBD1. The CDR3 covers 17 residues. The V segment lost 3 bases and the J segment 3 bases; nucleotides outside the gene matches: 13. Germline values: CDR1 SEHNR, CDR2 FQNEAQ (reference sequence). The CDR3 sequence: CASSLRGTGTDDTEAFF. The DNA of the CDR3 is TGTGCCAGCAGCTTGCGGGGGACGGGGACAGACGACACTGAAGCTTTCTTT.

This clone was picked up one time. The CDR3 DNA sequence: TGTGCCAGCAATCTGGGGGAAGATACGCAGTATTTT. Amino acid sequence: CASNLGEDTQYF. The gene calls are TRBV28 and TRBJ2-3; tentatively, D is TRBD1 or TRBD2 (5 bases each). Looked up from germline, CDR1 is MDHEN and CDR2 is SYDVKM. Trimming removed 7 bases from V and 5 bases from J, with 10 bases in between. The CDR3 spans 12 residues.

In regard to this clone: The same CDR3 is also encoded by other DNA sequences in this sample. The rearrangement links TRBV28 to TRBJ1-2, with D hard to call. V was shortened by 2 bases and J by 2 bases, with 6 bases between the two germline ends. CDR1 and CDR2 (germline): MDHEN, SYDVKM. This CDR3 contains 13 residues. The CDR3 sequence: CASSLETNYGYTF. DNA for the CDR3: TGTGCCAGCAGTTTAGAAACAAACTATGGCTACACCTTC.

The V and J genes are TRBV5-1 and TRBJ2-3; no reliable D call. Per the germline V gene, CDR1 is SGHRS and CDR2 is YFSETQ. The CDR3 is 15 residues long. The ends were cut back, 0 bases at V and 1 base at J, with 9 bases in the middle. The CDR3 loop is CASSLGAHGTDTQYF. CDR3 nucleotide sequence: TGCGCCAGCAGCTTGGGGGCCCATGGCACAGATACGCAGTATTTT.

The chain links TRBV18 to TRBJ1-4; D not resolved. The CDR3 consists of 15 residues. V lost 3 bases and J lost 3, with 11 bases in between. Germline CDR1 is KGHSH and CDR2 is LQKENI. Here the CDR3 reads CASSPRSEANEKLFF. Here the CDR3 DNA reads TGTGCCAGCTCACCTCGGAGTGAAGCTAATGAAAAACTGTTTTTT.

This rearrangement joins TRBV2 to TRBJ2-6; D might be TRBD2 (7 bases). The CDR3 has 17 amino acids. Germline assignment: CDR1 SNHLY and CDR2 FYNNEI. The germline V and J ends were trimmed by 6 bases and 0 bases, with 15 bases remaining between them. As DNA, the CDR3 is TGTGCCAGCAGCCTACAGGGAGGGGCCTCTGGGGCCAACGTCCTGACTTTC. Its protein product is CASSLQGGASGANVLTF.

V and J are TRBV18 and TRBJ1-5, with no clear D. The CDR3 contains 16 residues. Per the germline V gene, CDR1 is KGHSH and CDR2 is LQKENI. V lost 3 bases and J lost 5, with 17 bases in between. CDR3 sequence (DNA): TGTGCCAGCTCACCCGGGTTAAGGACGGCGCATCAGCCCCAGCATTTT. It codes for CASSPGLRTAHQPQHF. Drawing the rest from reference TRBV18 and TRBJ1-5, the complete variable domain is NAGVMQNPRHLVRRRGQEARLRCSPMKGHSHVYWYRQLPEEGLKFMVYLQKENIIDESGMPKERFSAEFPKEGPSILRIQQVVRGDSAAYFCASSPGLRTAHQPQHFGDGTRLSIL.

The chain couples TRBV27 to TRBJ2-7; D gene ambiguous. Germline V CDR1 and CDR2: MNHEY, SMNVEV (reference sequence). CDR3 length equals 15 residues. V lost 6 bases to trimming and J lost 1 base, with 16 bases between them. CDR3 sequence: CASRVGRTESYEQYF. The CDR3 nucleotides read TGTGCCAGCAGGGTCGGGCGGACCGAATCCTACGAGCAGTACTTC.

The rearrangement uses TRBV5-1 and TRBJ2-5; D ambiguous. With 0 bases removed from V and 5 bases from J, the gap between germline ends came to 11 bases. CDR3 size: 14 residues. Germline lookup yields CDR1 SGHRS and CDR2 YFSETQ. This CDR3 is CASSLVLNGETQYF. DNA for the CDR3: TGCGCCAGCAGCTTGGTGCTGAACGGGGAGACCCAGTACTTC.

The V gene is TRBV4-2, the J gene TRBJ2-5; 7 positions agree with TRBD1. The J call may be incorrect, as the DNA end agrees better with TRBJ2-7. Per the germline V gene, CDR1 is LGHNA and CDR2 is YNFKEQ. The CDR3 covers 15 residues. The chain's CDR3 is CASSLRDRVSYEQYF. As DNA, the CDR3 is TGTGCCAGCAGCCTACGAGACAGGGTTTCGTACGAGCAGTACTTC.

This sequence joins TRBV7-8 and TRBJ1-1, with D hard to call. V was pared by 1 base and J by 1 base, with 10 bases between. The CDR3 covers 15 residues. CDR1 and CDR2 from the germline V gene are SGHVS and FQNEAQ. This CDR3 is CASSLGWGRNTEAFF. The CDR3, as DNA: TGTGCCAGCAGCTTAGGGTGGGGAAGGAACACTGAAGCTTTCTTT.

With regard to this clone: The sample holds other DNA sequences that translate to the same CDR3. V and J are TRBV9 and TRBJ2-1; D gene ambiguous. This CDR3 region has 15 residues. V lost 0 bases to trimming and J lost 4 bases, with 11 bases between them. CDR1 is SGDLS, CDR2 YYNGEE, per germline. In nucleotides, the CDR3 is TGTGCCAGCAGCGTAGAATTCGGAACTTACAATGAGCAGTTCTTC. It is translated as CASSVEFGTYNEQFF.

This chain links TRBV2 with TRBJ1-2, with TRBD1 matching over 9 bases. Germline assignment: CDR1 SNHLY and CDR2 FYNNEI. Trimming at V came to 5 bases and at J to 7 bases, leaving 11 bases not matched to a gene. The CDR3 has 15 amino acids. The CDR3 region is CASSTGTGRGSGYTF. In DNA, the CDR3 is TGTGCCAGCAGTACCGGGACAGGGAGGGGGAGTGGCTACACCTTC.

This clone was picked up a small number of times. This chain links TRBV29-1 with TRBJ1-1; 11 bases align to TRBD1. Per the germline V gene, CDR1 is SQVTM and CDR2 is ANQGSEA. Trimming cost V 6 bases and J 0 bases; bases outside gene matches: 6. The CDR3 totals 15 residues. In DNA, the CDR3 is TGCAGCGTGTTGGACAGGGGGCTTCTGAACACTGAAGCTTTCTTT. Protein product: CSVLDRGLLNTEAFF. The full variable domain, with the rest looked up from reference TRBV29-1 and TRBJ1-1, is SAVISQKPSRDICQRGTSLTIQCQVDSQVTMMFWYRQQPGQSLTLIATANQGSEATYESGFVIDKFPISRPNLTFSTLTVSNMSPEDSSIYLCSVLDRGLLNTEAFFGQGTRLTVV.

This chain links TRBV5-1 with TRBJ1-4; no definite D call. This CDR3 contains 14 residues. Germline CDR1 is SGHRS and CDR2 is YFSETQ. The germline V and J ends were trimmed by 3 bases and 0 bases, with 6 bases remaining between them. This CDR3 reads CASSSSATNEKLFF. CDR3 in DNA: TGCGCCAGCAGCTCGTCTGCAACTAATGAAAAACTGTTTTTT.

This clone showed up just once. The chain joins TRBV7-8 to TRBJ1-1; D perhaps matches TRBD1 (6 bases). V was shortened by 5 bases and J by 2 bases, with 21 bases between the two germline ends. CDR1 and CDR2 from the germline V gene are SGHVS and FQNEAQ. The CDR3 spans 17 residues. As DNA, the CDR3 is TGTGCCAGCAGCCCATTGCTGATTGGGGGCGGTAACACTGAAGCTTTCTTT. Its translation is CASSPLLIGGGNTEAFF.

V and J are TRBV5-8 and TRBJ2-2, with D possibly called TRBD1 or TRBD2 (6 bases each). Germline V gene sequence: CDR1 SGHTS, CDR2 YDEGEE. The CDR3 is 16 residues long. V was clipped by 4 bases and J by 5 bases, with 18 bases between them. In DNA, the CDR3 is TGTGCCAGCAGCCCATGGCGGGACACCTCGACCGGGGAGCTGTTTTTT. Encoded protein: CASSPWRDTSTGELFF.

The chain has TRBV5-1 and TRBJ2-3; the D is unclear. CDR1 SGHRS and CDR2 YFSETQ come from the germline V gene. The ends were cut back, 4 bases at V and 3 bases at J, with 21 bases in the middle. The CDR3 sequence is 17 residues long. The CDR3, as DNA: TGCGCCAGCAGCAAGGACCCCCCGGACCAAATTACAGATACGCAGTATTTT. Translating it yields CASSKDPPDQITDTQYF.

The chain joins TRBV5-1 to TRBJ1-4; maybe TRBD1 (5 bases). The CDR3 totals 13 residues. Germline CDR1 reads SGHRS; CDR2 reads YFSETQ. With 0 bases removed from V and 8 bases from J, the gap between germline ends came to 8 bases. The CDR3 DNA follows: TGCGCCAGCAGCTTGGGGGGCGAGGAAAAACTGTTTTTT. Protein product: CASSLGGEEKLFF.

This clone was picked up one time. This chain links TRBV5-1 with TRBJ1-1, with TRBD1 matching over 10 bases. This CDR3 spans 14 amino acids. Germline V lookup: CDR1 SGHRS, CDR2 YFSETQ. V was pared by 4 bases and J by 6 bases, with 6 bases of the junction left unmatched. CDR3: CASSPGQGMPEAFF. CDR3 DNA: TGCGCCAGCAGCCCGGGACAGGGGATGCCTGAAGCTTTCTTT.

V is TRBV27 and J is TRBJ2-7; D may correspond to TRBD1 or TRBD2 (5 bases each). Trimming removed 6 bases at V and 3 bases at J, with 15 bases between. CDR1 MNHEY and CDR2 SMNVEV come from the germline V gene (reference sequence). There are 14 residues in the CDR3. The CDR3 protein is CASRPGRPNYEQYF. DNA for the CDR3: TGTGCCAGCAGACCGGGACGGCCCAACTACGAGCAGTACTTC.

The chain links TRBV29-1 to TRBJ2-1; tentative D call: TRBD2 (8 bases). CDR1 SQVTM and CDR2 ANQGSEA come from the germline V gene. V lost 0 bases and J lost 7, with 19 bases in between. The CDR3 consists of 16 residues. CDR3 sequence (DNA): TGCAGCGTTGAAGAAGGGACAGCGGGAGTGTATAATGAGCAGTTCTTC. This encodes CSVEEGTAGVYNEQFF.

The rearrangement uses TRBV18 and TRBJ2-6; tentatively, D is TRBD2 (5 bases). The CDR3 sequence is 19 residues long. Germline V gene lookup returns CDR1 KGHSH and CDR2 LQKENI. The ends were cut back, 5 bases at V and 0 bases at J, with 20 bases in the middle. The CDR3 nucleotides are TGTGCCAGCTCAGCAAAGGGCCTAGCCCTCTACTCTGGGGCCAACGTCCTGACTTTC. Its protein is CASSAKGLALYSGANVLTF.

In DNA form, the CDR3 reads TGCGCCAGCAGCTTTGGGGGTTTGGTAGAGACCCAGTACTTC. Residues: CASSFGGLVETQYF. The rearrangement uses TRBV5-1 and TRBJ2-5, with D perhaps TRBD1 or TRBD2 (5 bases each). Germline values: CDR1 SGHRS, CDR2 YFSETQ. The CDR3 sequence is 14 residues long. V lost 2 bases to trimming and J lost 4 bases, with 12 bases between them.